This T cell receptor beta chain was recovered during a study of shared clonotypes between healthy human individuals. The CDR3 spans 16 residues. Germline CDR1 is SGDLS and CDR2 is YYNGEE. J lost 7 bases, V lost 0 bases, and 8 bases had no gene match. The authors divided CD4+ cells into CD45RA+ naive and CD45RA-negative memory subsets. About 30,000 T cell genomes, or approximately 190 ng DNA, went into the sorted-subset replicate PCRs. Clones were read by immunoSEQ multiplex PCR, and TCRdb kept only the in-frame ones, dropping some. This sample has roughly 680,000 clones, with roughly 72% found just once.

V gene TRBV9 combines with J gene TRBJ2-3, with 10 bases matching TRBD2. Sequenced sample: memory CD4+ T cells sorted from blood. The subset was: CD45RA-negative fraction. The clonotype originates from a young woman in good health. Written as DNA, the CDR3 is TGTGCCAGCAGCGTAGTAGCTAGCGGGAGTGTGAATACGCAGTATTTT. Its protein product is CASSVVASGSVNTQYF.